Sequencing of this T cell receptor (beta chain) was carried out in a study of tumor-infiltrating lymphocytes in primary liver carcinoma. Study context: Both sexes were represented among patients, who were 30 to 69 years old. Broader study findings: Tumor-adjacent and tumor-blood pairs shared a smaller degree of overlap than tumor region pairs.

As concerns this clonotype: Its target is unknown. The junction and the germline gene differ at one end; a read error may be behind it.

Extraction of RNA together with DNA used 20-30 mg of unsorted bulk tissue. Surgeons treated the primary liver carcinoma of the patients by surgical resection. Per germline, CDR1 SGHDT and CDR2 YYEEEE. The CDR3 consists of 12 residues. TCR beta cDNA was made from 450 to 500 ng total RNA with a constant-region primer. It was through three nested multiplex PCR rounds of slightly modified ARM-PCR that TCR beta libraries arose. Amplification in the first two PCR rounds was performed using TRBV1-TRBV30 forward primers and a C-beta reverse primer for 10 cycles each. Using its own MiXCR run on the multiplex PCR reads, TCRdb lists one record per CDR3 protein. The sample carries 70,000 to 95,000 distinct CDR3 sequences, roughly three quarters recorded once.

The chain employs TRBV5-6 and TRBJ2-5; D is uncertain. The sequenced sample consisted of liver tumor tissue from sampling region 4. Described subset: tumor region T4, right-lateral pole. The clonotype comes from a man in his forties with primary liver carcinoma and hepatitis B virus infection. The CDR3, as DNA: TGTGCCAGCAGCTTGCCCCAAGAGACTCAGTGCTTC. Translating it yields CASSLPQETQCF.